Sequencing of this T cell receptor beta chain was carried out in a study of CD8 T cells in ankylosing spondylitis. Overall study findings and caveats: A motif in TCR beta, a set of under ten highly homologous variants, appeared characteristic of ankylosing spondylitis blood. In synovial fluid and blood from reactive arthritis, some motif variants were previously reported.

With molecular barcodes, quantitative 5'-RACE was used to make the TCR beta libraries. Using its own MiXCR run on the 5' RACE reads, TCRdb lists one record per CDR3 protein. This sample has tens of thousands of distinct CDR3 sequences, with 2.5% to 3% found just once. This clonotype has ten or more counts. Its antigen is unknown. V was clipped by 0 bases and J by 3 bases, with 13 bases between them. Germline V gives CDR1 SGDLS, CDR2 YYNGEE. This CDR3 has 15 amino acids. Sequenced material: blood, either unsorted or a sorted T cell fraction (not recorded which). This TCR came from a male donor with ankylosing spondylitis or in good health (not recorded which). V gene TRBV9 combines with J gene TRBJ2-7; maybe TRBD1 (5 bases). CDR3 sequence: CASSVAQGTFYEQYF. The CDR3, as DNA: TGTGCCAGCAGCGTAGCTCAGGGCACTTTCTACGAGCAGTACTTC.